These T cell receptor beta chains were read from a single sample in a study of control samples from healthy donors and cancer patients. The protocol was immunoSEQ multiplex PCR, while the TCRdb copy is restricted to in-frame clones and leaves out a portion. The table has approximately 210,000 clones, about 91% seen once; the top ten hold over 1.5%. Sequenced input: blood. All receptors derive from a man between 25 and 39 years old in good health. CDR3s include the opening cysteine and the closing phenylalanine or tryptophan. A D gene is named only where the DNA matches it firmly. Only part of the rows carry a size: once, few, many, or a class if the clone is expanded.

- | TRBJ1-1 | TRBV6-5 | many | CASSYYGPNTEAFF | TGTGCCAGCAGTTATTACGGACCAAACACTGAAGCTTTCTTT
- | TRBJ1-1 | TRBV7-3 | - | CASSLAGNTEAFF | TGTGCCAGCAGCTTGGCTGGGAACACTGAAGCTTTCTTT
TRBD2 | TRBJ2-3 | TRBV9 | - | CASSSYSGTDTQYF | TGTGCCAGCAGCTCATATAGCGGGACAGATACGCAGTATTTT
TRBD1 | TRBJ1-1 | TRBV5-1 | - | CASSLGTGTMNTEAFF | TGCGCCAGCAGCTTGGGGACAGGTACGATGAACACTGAAGCTTTCTTT
- | TRBJ2-2 | TRBV9 | - | CASSLTKITNTGELFF | TGTGCCAGCAGCTTGACAAAAATAACGAACACCGGGGAGCTGTTTTTT
- | TRBJ2-5 | TRBV18 | - | CASSPRRSSNTGSQYF | TGTGCCAGCTCACCACGTCGGTCGTCTAATACCGGGTCCCAGTACTTC
TRBD2 | TRBJ2-1 | TRBV4-2 | - | CASSLTSGVPSYNEQFF | TGTGCCAGCAGCCTTACTAGCGGGGTCCCAAGTTACAATGAGCAGTTCTTC
TRBD1 | TRBJ2-7 | TRBV6-2/TRBV6-3 | - | CASSDGQGAGEQYF | TGTGCCAGCAGTGACGGACAGGGGGCCGGCGAGCAGTACTTC
TRBD1 | TRBJ2-2 | TRBV19 | - | CASNRQGANTGELFF | TGTGCCAGTAACAGACAGGGGGCGAACACCGGGGAGCTGTTTTTT
- | TRBJ1-5 | TRBV19 | - | CASSESYQPQHF | TGTGCCAGTAGTGAATCCTATCAGCCCCAGCATTTT
- | TRBJ2-3 | TRBV4-2 | - | CASSPRGGTDTQYF | TGTGCCAGCAGCCCCCGGGGAGGCACAGATACGCAGTATTTT
- | TRBJ2-7 | TRBV30 | once | CAWSLDNKASYEQYF | TGTGCCTGGAGTTTAGACAATAAAGCTTCCTACGAGCAGTACTTC
TRBD2 | TRBJ2-4 | TRBV4-1 | - | CASSQVEASGIRKNIQYF | TGCGCCAGCAGCCAAGTCGAGGCGAGCGGGATACGCAAAAACATTCAGTACTTC
- | TRBJ2-3 | TRBV6-2/TRBV6-3 | - | CASSWSRGPTDTQYF | TGTGCCAGCAGTTGGTCGCGGGGGCCCACAGATACGCAGTATTTT
TRBD1 | TRBJ1-2 | TRBV5-5 | - | CASSPIQLTQGRYGYTF | TGTGCCAGCAGCCCTATCCAGCTAACACAGGGGCGGTATGGCTACACCTTC
- | TRBJ2-2 | TRBV10-1 | - | CASSEGGGTGELFF | TGCGCCAGCAGTGAGGGAGGCGGCACCGGGGAGCTGTTTTTT
- | TRBJ1-4 | TRBV5-6 | - | CASSPGVATNEKLFF | TGTGCCAGCAGCCCAGGGGTAGCAACTAATGAAAAACTGTTTTTT
TRBD1 | TRBJ1-4 | TRBV14 | - | CASSPGTGPEKLFF | TGTGCCAGCAGCCCCGGGACAGGGCCCGAAAAACTGTTTTTT
- | TRBJ2-1 | TRBV14 | - | CATNQGRGRGQFF | TGTGCCACCAATCAGGGACGGGGGCGAGGGCAGTTCTTC
- | TRBJ1-1 | TRBV27 | - | CASSLTPGWNTEAFF | TGTGCCAGCAGTCTGACCCCAGGTTGGAACACTGAAGCTTTCTTT
TRBD2 | TRBJ2-2 | TRBV7-3 | - | CASSSSLSGAINTGELFF | TGTGCCAGCAGCTCCTCCCTTAGCGGGGCCATTAACACCGGGGAGCTGTTTTTT
- | TRBJ1-5 | TRBV6-5 | few | CASSVAGSNQPQHF | TGTGCCAGCTCCGTGGCAGGAAGCAATCAGCCCCAGCATTTT
- | TRBJ2-1 | TRBV11-2 | - | CASSLQGFSYEQFF | TGTGCCAGCAGCTTACAAGGGTTTAGCTATGAGCAGTTCTTC
TRBD1 | TRBJ1-5 | TRBV10-3 | - | CAEAGQGNQPQHF | TGTGCCGAAGCGGGACAGGGAAATCAGCCCCAGCATTTT
- | TRBJ2-1 | TRBV7-9 | - | CASSLFEQFF | TGTGCCAGCAGCTTATTTGAGCAGTTCTTC